What follows are 10 T cell receptor beta chains derived from one specimen sequenced in a study of CD8 T cells in ankylosing spondylitis. TCRdb used MiXCR to reprocess the 5' RACE reads, holding one entry per CDR3 protein. The repertoire has more than 60,000 distinct CDR3 sequences, 5.3% of them found once; the top ten carry 2% to 2.5%. Sequenced: blood, either unsorted or a sorted T cell fraction (not recorded which). These receptors all come from a male donor with ankylosing spondylitis or in good health (not recorded which).

This clonotype was observed many times. The chain combines TRBV12-3 or TRBV12-4 with TRBJ2-3, with D possibly TRBD1 on 5 matching bases. CDR3 length: 16 amino acids. V was trimmed by 4 bases and J by 2 bases, leaving 16 bases between them. CDR3 DNA sequence: TGTGCCAGCAGTTCCTCCGACAGAGATCACACAGATACGCAGTATTTT. Translating it yields CASSSSDRDHTDTQYF.

At least ten counts were recorded for this clonotype. The chain uses TRBV27 and TRBJ2-1; D call uncertain. This CDR3 spans 13 amino acids. Germline CDR1 reads MNHEY; CDR2 reads SMNVEV (reference sequence). Trimming removed 1 base at V and 7 bases at J, with 8 bases between. CDR3: CASSLWQSNEQFF. Here the CDR3 DNA reads TGTGCCAGCAGTTTATGGCAGTCTAATGAGCAGTTCTTC.

This clonotype has ten or more counts. The rearrangement links TRBV6-6 to TRBJ1-1, with a possible D match to TRBD1 (6 bases). Germline V gene data show CDR1 as MNHNY and CDR2 as SVGAGI (reference sequence). The CDR3 length is 13 residues. The V end was cut by 6 bases, the J end by 3 bases, with 11 bases between. The DNA of the CDR3 is TGTGCCAGCAGCCTCGGACAGTACACTGAAGCTTTCTTT. Its translation: CASSLGQYTEAFF.

This clonotype was detected ten times or more. The chain links TRBV15 to TRBJ1-5; D unclear. The CDR3 totals 14 residues. Germline lookup yields CDR1 LNHNV and CDR2 YYDKDF (reference sequence). The ends were cut back, 1 base at V and 0 bases at J, with 4 bases in the middle. CDR3 DNA sequence: TGTGCCACCAGCAGAGTCTATAGCAATCAGCCCCAGCATTTT. Encoded protein: CATSRVYSNQPQHF.

This clonotype was recorded at least ten times. This may come from a read error, since a much larger clone is one base off. This chain uses TRBV27 with TRBJ1-2; D is ambiguous. The CDR3 is made up of 16 amino acids. Trimming shortened V by 4 bases and J by 4 bases, and 19 bases separated the two germline ends. The germline gives CDR1 MNHEY, CDR2 SMNVEV (reference sequence). CDR3 nucleotides: TGTGCCAGCAGTTACGCAGAGGGATTAGCACTCTATGGCTACACCTTC. Encoded protein: CASSYAEGLALYGYTF.

This clonotype occurred many times. The gene calls are TRBV20-1 and TRBJ2-3; tentatively, D is TRBD1 (6 bases). CDR1 DFQATT and CDR2 SNEGSKA come from the germline V gene (reference sequence). This CDR3 spans 13 amino acids. CDR3 coding DNA: TGCACTACAGGGAGCACTAGCACAGATACGCAGTATTTT. It encodes CTTGSTSTDTQYF.

Ten or more counts support this clonotype. The gene calls are TRBV20-1 and TRBJ2-7, with 9 bases fitting TRBD1. CDR1 is DFQATT, CDR2 SNEGSKA, per germline (reference sequence). Trimming at V came to 0 bases and at J to 2 bases, leaving 8 bases not matched to a gene. This CDR3 contains 16 residues. The CDR3 DNA reads as TGCAGTGCTAGAGATGGGGACAGGGCCGATACCTACGAGCAGTACTTC. This gives the protein CSARDGDRADTYEQYF.

This clonotype was detected ten times or more. The chain links TRBV10-2 to TRBJ2-2; TRBD2 agrees at 8 bases. The CDR3 has 15 amino acids. V dropped 6 bases and J dropped 3; count of bases not matched to a gene: 6. The germline gives CDR1 WSHSY, CDR2 SAAADI. The CDR3 sequence is CASRLTSGDTGELFF. DNA for the CDR3: TGCGCCAGCAGGCTTACTAGCGGAGACACCGGGGAGCTGTTTTTT.

This clonotype was observed at least ten times. The chain uses TRBV29-1 and TRBJ1-1; D gene uncertain. There are 13 residues in the CDR3. The germline V gene encodes CDR1 SQVTM and CDR2 ANQGSEA. V was shortened by 5 bases and J by 0 bases, with 10 bases between the two germline ends. In DNA form, the CDR3 reads TGCAGCGTTAAAATGATGGTGAACACTGAAGCTTTCTTT. It yields the protein CSVKMMVNTEAFF.

This clonotype was detected ten times or more. V is TRBV18 and J is TRBJ2-5; the D is unclear. The V end lost 0 bases, the J end lost 3 bases, and 5 bases lay between the germline ends. The CDR3 is made up of 13 amino acids. Germline CDR1 reads KGHSH; CDR2 reads LQKENI. The CDR3: CASSPPFKETQYF. CDR3 DNA: TGTGCCAGCTCACCACCGTTCAAAGAGACCCAGTACTTC.